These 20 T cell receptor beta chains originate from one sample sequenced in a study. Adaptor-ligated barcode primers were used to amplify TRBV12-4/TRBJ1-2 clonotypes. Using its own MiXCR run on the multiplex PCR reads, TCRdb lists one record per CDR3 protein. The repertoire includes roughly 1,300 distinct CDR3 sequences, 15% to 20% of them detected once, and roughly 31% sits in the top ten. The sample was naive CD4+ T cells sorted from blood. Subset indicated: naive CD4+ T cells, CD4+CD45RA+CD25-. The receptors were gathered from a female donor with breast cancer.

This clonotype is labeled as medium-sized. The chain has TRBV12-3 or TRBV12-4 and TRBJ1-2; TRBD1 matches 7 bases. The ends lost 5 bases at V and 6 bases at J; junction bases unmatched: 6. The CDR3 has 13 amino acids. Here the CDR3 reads CASSQTGRNGYTF. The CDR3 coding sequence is TGTGCCAGCAGTCAGACAGGGAGAAATGGCTACACCTTC.

As DNA, the CDR3 is TGTGCCAGCAGTTCGGGACAGGGGTTCTATGGCTACACCTTC. Its translation is CASSSGQGFYGYTF. J is TRBJ1-2 and V is TRBV12-3 or TRBV12-4; 10 bases line up with TRBD1. This CDR3 contains 14 residues. With V trimmed by 4 bases and J by 4 bases, 3 bases remained unmatched.

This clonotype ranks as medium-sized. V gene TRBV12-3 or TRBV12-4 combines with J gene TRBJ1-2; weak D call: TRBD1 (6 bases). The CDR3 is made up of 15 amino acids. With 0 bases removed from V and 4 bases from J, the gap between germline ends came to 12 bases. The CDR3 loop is CASSLAHRVSYGYTF. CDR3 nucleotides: TGTGCCAGCAGTTTAGCGCACAGGGTCTCCTATGGCTACACCTTC.

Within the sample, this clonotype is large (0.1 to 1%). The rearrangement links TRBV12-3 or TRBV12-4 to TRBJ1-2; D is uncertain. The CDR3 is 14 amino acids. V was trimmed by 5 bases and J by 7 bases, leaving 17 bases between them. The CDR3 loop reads CASSQRTARTGYTF. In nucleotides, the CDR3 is TGTGCCAGCAGTCAACGGACCGCAAGAACTGGCTACACCTTC.

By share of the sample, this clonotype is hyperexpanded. The CDR3 loop is CASSLASGRGGYTF. The CDR3 nucleotides read TGTGCCAGCAGTTTAGCATCGGGACGAGGTGGCTACACCTTC. The V gene is TRBV12-3 or TRBV12-4, the J gene TRBJ1-2, with D tentatively TRBD1 (5 bases). The CDR3 totals 14 residues. V was pared by 0 bases and J by 7 bases, with 12 bases between.

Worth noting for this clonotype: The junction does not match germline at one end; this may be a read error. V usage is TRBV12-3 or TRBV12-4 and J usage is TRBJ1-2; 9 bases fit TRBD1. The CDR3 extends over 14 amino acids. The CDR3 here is CASSSKDRGYGYAF. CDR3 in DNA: TGTGCCAGCAGTTCCAAGGACAGGGGCTATGGCTACGCCTTC.

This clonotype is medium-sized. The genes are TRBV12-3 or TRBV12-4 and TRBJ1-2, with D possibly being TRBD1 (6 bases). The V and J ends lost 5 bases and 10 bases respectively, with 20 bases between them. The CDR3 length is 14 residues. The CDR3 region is CASSVYRDLGDYTF. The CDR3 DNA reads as TGTGCCAGCAGTGTGTACAGGGACCTCGGGGACTACACCTTC.

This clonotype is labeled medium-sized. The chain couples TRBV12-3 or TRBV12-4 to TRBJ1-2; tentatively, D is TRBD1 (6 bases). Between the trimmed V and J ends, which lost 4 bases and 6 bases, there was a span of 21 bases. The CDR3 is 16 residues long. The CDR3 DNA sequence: TGTGCCAGCAGTTCCAGGGGTGGACAAGGAGTGGATGGCTACACCTTC. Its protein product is CASSSRGGQGVDGYTF.

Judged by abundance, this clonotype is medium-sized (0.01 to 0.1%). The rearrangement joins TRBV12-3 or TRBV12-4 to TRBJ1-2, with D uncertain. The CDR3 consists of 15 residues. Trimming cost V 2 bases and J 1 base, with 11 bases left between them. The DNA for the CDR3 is TGTGCCAGCAGTTTACATTCGAGGCTTAACTATGGCTACACCTTC. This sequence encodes CASSLHSRLNYGYTF.

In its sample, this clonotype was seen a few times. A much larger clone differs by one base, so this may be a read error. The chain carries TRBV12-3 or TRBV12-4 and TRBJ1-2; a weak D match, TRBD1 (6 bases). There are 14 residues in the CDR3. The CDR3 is CVSSPTAGVFGYTF. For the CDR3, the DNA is TGTGTCAGCAGTCCCACGGCAGGGGTCTTTGGCTACACCTTC.

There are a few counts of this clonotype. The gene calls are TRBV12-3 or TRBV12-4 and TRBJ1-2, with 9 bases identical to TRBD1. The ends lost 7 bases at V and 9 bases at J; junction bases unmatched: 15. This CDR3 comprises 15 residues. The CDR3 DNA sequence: TGTGCCAGCAATCCGGGACAGGGACAGGCCTGGCGCTACACCTTC. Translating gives CASNPGQGQAWRYTF.

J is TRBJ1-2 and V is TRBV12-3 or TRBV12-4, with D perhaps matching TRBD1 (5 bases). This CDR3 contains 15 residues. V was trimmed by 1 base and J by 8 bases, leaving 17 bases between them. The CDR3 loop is CASSLGYDGAGGYTF. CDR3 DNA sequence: TGTGCCAGCAGTTTAGGATATGACGGGGCAGGCGGCTACACCTTC.

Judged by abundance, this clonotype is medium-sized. Here the CDR3 reads CASSPLTGFANYGYTF. The CDR3 bases are TGTGCCAGCAGTCCCCTGACAGGGTTTGCTAACTATGGCTACACCTTC. V gene TRBV12-3 or TRBV12-4 combines with J gene TRBJ1-2; 7 bases are shared with TRBD1. The CDR3 extends over 16 amino acids. The V and J ends lost 5 bases and 0 bases, in that order; junction bases with no gene match: 9.

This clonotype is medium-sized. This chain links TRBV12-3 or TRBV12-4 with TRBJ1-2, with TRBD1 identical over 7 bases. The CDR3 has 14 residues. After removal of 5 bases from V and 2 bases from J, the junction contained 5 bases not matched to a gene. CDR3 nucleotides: TGTGCCAGCAGTGCCTTGGGACAGAACTATGGCTACACCTTC. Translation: CASSALGQNYGYTF.

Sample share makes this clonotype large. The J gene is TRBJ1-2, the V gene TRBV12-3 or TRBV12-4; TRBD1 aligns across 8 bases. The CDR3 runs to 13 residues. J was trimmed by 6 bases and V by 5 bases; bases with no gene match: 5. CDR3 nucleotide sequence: TGTGCCAGCAGTGGGGACAGGATACATGGCTACACCTTC. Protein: CASSGDRIHGYTF.

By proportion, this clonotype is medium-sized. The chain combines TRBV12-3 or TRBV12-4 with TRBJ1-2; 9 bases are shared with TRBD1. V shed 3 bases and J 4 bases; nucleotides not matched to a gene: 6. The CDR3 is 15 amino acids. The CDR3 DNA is TGTGCCAGCAGTTTGGGGACAGGGAGAGGCTATGGCTACACCTTC. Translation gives CASSLGTGRGYGYTF.

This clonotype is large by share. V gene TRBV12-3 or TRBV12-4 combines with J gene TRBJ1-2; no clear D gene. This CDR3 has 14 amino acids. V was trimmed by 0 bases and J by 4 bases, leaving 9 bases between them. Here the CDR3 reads CASSLAGKGYGYTF. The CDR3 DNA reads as TGTGCCAGCAGTTTAGCGGGAAAGGGCTATGGCTACACCTTC.

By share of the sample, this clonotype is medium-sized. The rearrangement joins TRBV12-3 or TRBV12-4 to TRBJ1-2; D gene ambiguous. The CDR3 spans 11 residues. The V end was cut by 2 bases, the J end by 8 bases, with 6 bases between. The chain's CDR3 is CASSLQWGYTF. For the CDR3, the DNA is TGTGCCAGCAGTTTACAGTGGGGCTACACCTTC.

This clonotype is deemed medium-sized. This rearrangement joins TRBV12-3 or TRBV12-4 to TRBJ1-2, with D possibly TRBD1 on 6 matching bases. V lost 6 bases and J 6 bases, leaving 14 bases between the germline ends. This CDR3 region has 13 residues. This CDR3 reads CASSLTGGDGYTF. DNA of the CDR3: TGTGCCAGCAGCCTGACAGGCGGCGATGGCTACACCTTC.

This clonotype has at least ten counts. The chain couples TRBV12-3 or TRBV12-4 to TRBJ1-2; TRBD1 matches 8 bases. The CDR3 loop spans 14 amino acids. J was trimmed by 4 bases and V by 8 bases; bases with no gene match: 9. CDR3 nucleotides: TGTGCCAGCGGAGGACAGGGCCGGTCCTATGGCTACACCTTC. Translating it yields CASGGQGRSYGYTF.